This section outlines one TCR beta chain sequence together with its context. This clone was found once. Its antigen is not yet known. The sample holds no much larger clone one base away, and base qualities are not on file. This sample is part of a study of T cell changes during pregnancy in multiple sclerosis (dated by TCRdb to the late 2010s). Notes on the research overall: In women with multiple sclerosis, the researchers looked at how the T cell repertoire shifted as pregnancy progressed.

CDR1 and CDR2, looked up from the germline V gene, are SGHTA and FQGNSA. Including the terminal cysteine and phenylalanine, the CDR3 comprises 14 residues. CDR3 DNA only is kept here, 42 bases in frame from base 1. Trimming takes 0 bases from V and 5 bases from J, and the germline ends sit 9 bases apart. Library preparation employed the immunoSEQ multiplex PCR assay. TCRdb carries this immuneACCESS record with in-frame sequences only. Its versions omit some clonotypes, under half of them owing to an unresolved V gene in the studies checked, with the rest unexplained. The sample includes nearly 50,000 clones, with 94% observed a single time. Under 0.55% of the sample is taken by the ten largest.

The sequencing here drew on CD4+ T cells from peripheral blood mononuclear cells, taken in the first trimester of pregnancy. The TCR was taken from a female donor with multiple sclerosis, enrolled in a pregnancy study. Recombination linked TRBV7-2 to TRBJ2-3; TRBD2 is possibly the D segment (6 matching bases). The encoded CDR3 is CASSLAGGKDTQYF. The DNA sequence is given as TGTGCCAGCAGCTTAGCGGGGGGTAAAGATACGCAGTATTTT.